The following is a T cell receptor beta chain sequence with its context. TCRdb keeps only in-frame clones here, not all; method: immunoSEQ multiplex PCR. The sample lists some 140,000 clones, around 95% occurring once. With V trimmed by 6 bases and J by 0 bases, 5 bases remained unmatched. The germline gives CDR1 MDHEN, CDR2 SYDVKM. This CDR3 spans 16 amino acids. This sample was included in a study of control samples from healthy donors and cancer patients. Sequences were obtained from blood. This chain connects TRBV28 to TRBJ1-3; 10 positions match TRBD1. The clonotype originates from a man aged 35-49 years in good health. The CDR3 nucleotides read TGTGCCAGCAGCCAGGGACAGGGGCCCTCTGGAAACACCATATATTTT. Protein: CASSQGQGPSGNTIYF. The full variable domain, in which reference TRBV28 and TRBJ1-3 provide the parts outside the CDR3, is DVKVTQSSRYLVKRTGEKVFLECVQDMDHENMFWYRQDPGLGLRLIYFSYDVKMKEKGDIPEGYSVSREKKERFSLILESASTNQTSMYLCASSQGQGPSGNTIYFGEGSWLTVV.